The source of this TCR beta chain is a study of cytomegalovirus exposure and HLA in healthy donors. Primers included in the PCR were 60 Vbeta and 13 Jbeta primers. Clones were read by immunoSEQ multiplex PCR, and TCRdb kept only the in-frame ones, dropping some. In the table there are fewer than 150,000 clones, over 75% of which are singletons. The sequence came from a female donor in good health and CMV-seronegative. The sequenced material came from PBMCs.

The CDR3 DNA reads TGCGCCAGCAGCCTCCGGGACAGACACTCCTACGAGCAGTACTTC. Translation: CASSLRDRHSYEQYF. The rearrangement links TRBV5-1 to TRBJ2-7, with TRBD1 identical over 7 bases. The V and J ends lost 4 bases and 0 bases, in that order; junction bases with no gene match: 7. This CDR3 is built from 15 residues. CDR1 SGHRS and CDR2 YFSETQ come from the germline V gene.